A selection of T cell receptor beta chains follows, all from one sample in a study of blood T cell repertoires in COVID-19. Assay used: immunoSEQ multiplex PCR; TCRdb lists only in-frame clones, some missing. Here the sample spans about 150,000 clones, approximately 90% being singletons. Input material: peripheral blood. The source of these receptors is a woman aged 50 to 60 with acute or convalescent COVID-19. Each CDR3 is given with its conserved first and last residue. D genes are given only for firm matches. Clone sizes are given selectively: once, few, many, or a class where the clone is expanded.

size,D,V,J,CDR3,DNA
once,TRBD2,TRBV2,TRBJ2-6,CASSEGLAGGPGANVLTF,TGTGCCAGCAGTGAGGGACTAGCGGGAGGACCTGGGGCCAACGTCCTGACTTTC
-,TRBD1,TRBV3-1/TRBV3-2,TRBJ1-1,CASSQTLSGQLTFF,TGTGCCAGCAGCCAAACCCTTTCGGGACAGTTAACTTTCTTT
-,-,TRBV7-9,TRBJ2-3,CASLRIQGTDTQYF,TGTGCCAGCTTACGTATCCAGGGCACAGATACGCAGTATTTT
-,-,TRBV10-2,TRBJ1-3,CASSEMASEAGNTIYF,TGCGCCAGCAGTGAGATGGCATCCGAAGCTGGAAACACCATATATTTT
few,-,TRBV25-1,TRBJ1-1,CASSGAGTGHPNTEAFF,TGTGCCAGCAGTGGGGCAGGGACGGGACATCCGAACACTGAAGCTTTCTTT
-,-,TRBV7-6,TRBJ2-7,CASSYLDRMSYEQYF,TGTGCCAGCAGCTATTTAGACAGGATGTCCTACGAGCAGTACTTC
once,TRBD2,TRBV5-8,TRBJ2-3,CASSLARSGGAGHTQYF,TGTGCCAGCAGCTTGGCACGTAGCGGGGGGGCCGGTCATACGCAGTATTTT
-,-,TRBV9,TRBJ1-1,CASSGGGGGGTEAFF,TGTGCCAGCAGCGGAGGTGGGGGAGGTGGCACTGAAGCTTTCTTT
-,-,TRBV9,TRBJ2-7,CASSDGGSSYEQYF,TGTGCCAGCAGCGATGGCGGCTCCTCCTACGAGCAGTACTTC
-,-,TRBV7-3,TRBJ2-1,CASSLGGQTYNEQFF,TGTGCCAGCAGCTTAGGCGGACAAACCTACAATGAGCAGTTCTTC
few,-,TRBV20-1,TRBJ1-5,CSASETGHQPQHF,TGCAGTGCTAGTGAGACAGGTCATCAGCCCCAGCATTTT
-,-,TRBV9,TRBJ1-1,CATGQGRGTEAFF,TGTGCCACCGGTCAGGGGAGGGGCACTGAAGCTTTCTTT
-,-,TRBV28,TRBJ1-2,CASIRGGGNYGYTF,TGTGCCAGCATCAGGGGCGGAGGTAACTATGGCTACACCTTC
-,-,TRBV18,TRBJ2-6,CASSPGESGANVLTF,TGTGCCAGCTCACCTGGAGAGTCTGGGGCCAACGTCCTGACTTTC
many,TRBD2,TRBV11-2,TRBJ2-1,CASASGPSGANEQFF,TGTGCCAGCGCAAGCGGGCCTAGCGGCGCCAATGAGCAGTTCTTC
-,TRBD2,TRBV7-8,TRBJ2-3,CASSLERGGSDTQYF,TGTGCCAGCAGCTTGGAGCGGGGGGGCTCAGATACGCAGTATTTT
-,TRBD1,TRBV19,TRBJ1-1,CASSIDQGDTEAFF,TGTGCCAGTAGTATAGATCAGGGGGACACTGAAGCTTTCTTT
-,TRBD2,TRBV7-6,TRBJ2-1,CASRALSSGTYNEQFF,TGTGCCAGCAGGGCATTATCTAGCGGGACCTACAATGAGCAGTTCTTC
many,-,TRBV7-8,TRBJ1-2,CASSLDTANYGYTF,TGTGCCAGCAGCTTAGACACAGCTAACTATGGCTACACCTTC
once,-,TRBV7-9,TRBJ2-1,CASSSLIEQFF,TGTGCCAGCAGCTCTTTAATTGAGCAGTTCTTC
-,-,TRBV5-1,TRBJ1-1,CASSFQGLTEAFF,TGCGCCAGCAGCTTCCAGGGTCTAACTGAAGCTTTCTTT
-,TRBD1,TRBV4-1,TRBJ2-1,CASSTDRANEQFF,TGCGCCAGCAGCACGGACAGGGCCAATGAGCAGTTCTTC
-,TRBD1,TRBV29-1,TRBJ2-1,CSVSRYRGRNEQFF,TGCAGCGTTAGCAGATACAGGGGGCGAAATGAGCAGTTCTTC
-,TRBD1,TRBV6-5,TRBJ2-7,CASSYGTGLYEQYF,TGTGCCAGCAGTTACGGGACAGGGCTCTACGAGCAGTACTTC
-,-,TRBV7-2,TRBJ1-4,CATNPGDSEKLFF,TGTGCTACAAACCCGGGGGATAGTGAAAAACTGTTTTTT
-,-,TRBV9,TRBJ1-1,CASSPKGAMNTEAFF,TGTGCCAGCAGCCCTAAAGGGGCTATGAACACTGAAGCTTTCTTT
-,-,TRBV6-1,TRBJ1-2,CASSDGLYGYTF,TGTGCCAGCAGTGACGGGTTGTATGGCTACACCTTC
-,TRBD1,TRBV6-5,TRBJ2-7,CASSYSGTGFEQYF,TGTGCCAGCAGTTACTCCGGGACAGGTTTCGAGCAGTACTTC